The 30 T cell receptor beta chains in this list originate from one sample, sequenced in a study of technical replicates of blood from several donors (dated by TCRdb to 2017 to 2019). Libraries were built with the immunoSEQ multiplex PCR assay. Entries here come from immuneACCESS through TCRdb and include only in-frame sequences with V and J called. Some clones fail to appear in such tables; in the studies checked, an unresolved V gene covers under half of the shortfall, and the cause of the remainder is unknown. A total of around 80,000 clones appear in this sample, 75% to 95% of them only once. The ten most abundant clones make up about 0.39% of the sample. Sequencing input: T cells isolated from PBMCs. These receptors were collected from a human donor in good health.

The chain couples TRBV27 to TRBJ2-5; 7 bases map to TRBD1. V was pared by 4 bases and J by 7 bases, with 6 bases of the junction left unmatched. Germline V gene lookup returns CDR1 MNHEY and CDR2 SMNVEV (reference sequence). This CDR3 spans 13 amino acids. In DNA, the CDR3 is TGTGCCAGCAGTTCGACAGGGCTTGGGACCCAGTACTTC. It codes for CASSSTGLGTQYF.

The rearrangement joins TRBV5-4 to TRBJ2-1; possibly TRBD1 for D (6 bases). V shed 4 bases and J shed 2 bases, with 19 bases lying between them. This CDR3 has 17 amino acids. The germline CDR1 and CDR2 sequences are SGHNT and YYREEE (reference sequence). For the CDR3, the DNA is TGTGCCAGCAGCCTAGGAACAGGGTACGGCGCCTACAATGAGCAGTTCTTC. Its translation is CASSLGTGYGAYNEQFF.

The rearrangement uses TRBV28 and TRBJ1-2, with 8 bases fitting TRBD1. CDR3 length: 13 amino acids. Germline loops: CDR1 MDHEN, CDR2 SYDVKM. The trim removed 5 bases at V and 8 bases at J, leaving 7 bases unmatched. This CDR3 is CASSARTGSGYTF. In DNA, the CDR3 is TGTGCCAGCAGTGCCCGGACAGGGAGCGGCTACACCTTC.

The CDR3 nucleotides read TGTGCCAGCAGTGGGACAGACTATGGCTACACCTTC. Its translation: CASSGTDYGYTF. V and J are TRBV27 and TRBJ1-2, with 7 bases lining up with TRBD1. Germline lookup yields CDR1 MNHEY and CDR2 SMNVEV (reference sequence). This CDR3 spans 12 amino acids. V gave up 5 bases and J gave up 3 bases; unmatched junction bases: 0.

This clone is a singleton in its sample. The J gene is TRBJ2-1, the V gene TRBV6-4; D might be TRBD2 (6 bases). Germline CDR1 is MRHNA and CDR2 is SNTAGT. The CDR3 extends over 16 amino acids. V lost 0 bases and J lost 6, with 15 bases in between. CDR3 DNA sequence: TGTGCCAGCAGTGACTCGCCTTGGAGCGGGTTCAATGAGCAGTTCTTC. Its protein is CASSDSPWSGFNEQFF.

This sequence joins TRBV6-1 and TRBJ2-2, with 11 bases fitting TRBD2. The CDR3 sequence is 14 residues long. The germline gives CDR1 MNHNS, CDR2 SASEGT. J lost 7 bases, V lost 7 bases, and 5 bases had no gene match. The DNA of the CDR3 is TGTGCCAGCAAACTAGCGGGAGATCACGGGGAGCTGTTTTTT. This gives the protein CASKLAGDHGELFF.

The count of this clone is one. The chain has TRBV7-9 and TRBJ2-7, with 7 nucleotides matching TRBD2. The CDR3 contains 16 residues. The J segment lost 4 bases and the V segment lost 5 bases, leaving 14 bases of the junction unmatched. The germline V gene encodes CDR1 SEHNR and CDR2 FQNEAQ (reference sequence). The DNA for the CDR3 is TGTGCCAGCAGCCCCGCTGCGGGAGTACGCGTTTACGAGCAGTACTTC. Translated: CASSPAAGVRVYEQYF.

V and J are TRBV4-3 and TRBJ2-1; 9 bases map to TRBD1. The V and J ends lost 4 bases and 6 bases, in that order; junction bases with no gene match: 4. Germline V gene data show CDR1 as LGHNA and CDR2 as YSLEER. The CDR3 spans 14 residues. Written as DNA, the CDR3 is TGCGCCAGCAGCCCGGACAGGGGCCCCAATGAGCAGTTCTTC. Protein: CASSPDRGPNEQFF.

This CDR3 reads CASSGVDRISGNTIYF. The CDR3 nucleotides are TGTGCCAGCAGTGGAGTCGACAGGATCTCTGGAAACACCATATATTTT. This rearrangement joins TRBV28 to TRBJ1-3; D perhaps matches TRBD1 (6 bases). Germline CDR1 and CDR2: MDHEN and SYDVKM. This CDR3 comprises 16 residues. V was clipped by 5 bases and J by 0 bases, with 14 bases between them.

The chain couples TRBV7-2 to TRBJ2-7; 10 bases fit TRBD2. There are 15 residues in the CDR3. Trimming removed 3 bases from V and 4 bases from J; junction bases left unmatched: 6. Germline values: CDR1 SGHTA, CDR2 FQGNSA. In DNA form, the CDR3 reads TGTGCCAGCAGCTTGGCTAGCGGGAGTGATTACGAGCAGTACTTC. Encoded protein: CASSLASGSDYEQYF. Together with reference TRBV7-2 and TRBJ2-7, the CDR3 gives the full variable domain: GAGVSQSPSNKVTEKGKDVELRCDPISGHTALYWYRQSLGQGLEFLIYFQGNSAPDKSGLPSDRFSAERTGGSVSTLTIQRTQQEDSAVYLCASSLASGSDYEQYFGPGTRLTVT.

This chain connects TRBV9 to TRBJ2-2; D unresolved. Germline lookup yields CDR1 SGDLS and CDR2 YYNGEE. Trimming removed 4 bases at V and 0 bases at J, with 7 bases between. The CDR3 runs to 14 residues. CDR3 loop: CASSLSPNTGELFF. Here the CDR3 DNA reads TGTGCCAGCAGCCTTAGCCCGAACACCGGGGAGCTGTTTTTT.

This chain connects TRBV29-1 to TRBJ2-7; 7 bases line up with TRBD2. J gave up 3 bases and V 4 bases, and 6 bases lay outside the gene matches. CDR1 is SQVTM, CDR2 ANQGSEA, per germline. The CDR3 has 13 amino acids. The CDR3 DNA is TGCAGCGTTGTAGGCGGGAGCGTCTACGAGCAGTACTTC. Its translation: CSVVGGSVYEQYF.

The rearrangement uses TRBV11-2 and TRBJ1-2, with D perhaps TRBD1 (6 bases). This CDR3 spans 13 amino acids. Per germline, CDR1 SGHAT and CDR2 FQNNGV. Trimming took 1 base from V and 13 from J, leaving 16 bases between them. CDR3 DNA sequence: TGTGCCAGCAGCTTAGCCGTTTCAGGGGACCCCACCTTC. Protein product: CASSLAVSGDPTF.

Here the CDR3 reads CASSFSQGTLSYGYTF. CDR3 sequence (DNA): TGTGCCAGCAGTTTTTCGCAGGGGACCCTAAGCTATGGCTACACCTTC. The V and J genes are TRBV27 and TRBJ1-2, with D possibly being TRBD1 (6 bases). The CDR3 totals 16 residues. Trimming took 3 bases from V and 4 from J, leaving 18 bases between them. Germline CDR1 and CDR2: MNHEY and SMNVEV (reference sequence).

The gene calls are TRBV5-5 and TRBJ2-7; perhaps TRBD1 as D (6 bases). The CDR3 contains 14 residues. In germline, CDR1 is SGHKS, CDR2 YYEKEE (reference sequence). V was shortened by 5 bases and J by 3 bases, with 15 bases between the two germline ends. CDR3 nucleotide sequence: TGTGCCAGCAGTCCCGGGACACTACTCTACGAGCAGTACTTC. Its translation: CASSPGTLLYEQYF.

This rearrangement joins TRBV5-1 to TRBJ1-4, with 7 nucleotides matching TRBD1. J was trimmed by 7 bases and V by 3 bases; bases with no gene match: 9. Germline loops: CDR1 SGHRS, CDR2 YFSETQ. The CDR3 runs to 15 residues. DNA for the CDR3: TGCGCCAGCAGCTCGCGACAGGGAGGTAGTGAAAAACTGTTTTTT. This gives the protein CASSSRQGGSEKLFF.

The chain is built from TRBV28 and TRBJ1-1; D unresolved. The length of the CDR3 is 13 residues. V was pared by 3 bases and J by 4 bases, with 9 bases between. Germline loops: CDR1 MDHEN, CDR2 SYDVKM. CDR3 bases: TGTGCCAGCAGTTTTGGGGAGTCCACTGAAGCTTTCTTT. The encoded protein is CASSFGESTEAFF.

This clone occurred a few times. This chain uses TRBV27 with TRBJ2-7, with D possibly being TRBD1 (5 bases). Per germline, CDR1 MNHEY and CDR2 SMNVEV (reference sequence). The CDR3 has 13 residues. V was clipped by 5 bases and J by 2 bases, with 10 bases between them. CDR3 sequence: CASSRQRTYEQYF. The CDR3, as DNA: TGTGCCAGCAGTCGACAGAGGACCTACGAGCAGTACTTC.

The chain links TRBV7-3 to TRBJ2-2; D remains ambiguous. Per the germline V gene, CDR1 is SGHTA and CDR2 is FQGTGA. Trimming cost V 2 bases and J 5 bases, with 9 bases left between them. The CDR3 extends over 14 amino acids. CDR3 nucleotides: TGTGCCAGCAGCTTAGTGCTAGGTACCGGGGAGCTGTTTTTT. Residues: CASSLVLGTGELFF.

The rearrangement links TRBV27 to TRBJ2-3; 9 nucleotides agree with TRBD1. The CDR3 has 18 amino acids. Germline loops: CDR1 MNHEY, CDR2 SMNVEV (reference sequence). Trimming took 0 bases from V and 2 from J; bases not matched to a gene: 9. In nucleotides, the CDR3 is TGTGCCAGCAGTTTATCTTTCCCGACAGGGGGGTACACAGATACGCAGTATTTT. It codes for CASSLSFPTGGYTDTQYF.

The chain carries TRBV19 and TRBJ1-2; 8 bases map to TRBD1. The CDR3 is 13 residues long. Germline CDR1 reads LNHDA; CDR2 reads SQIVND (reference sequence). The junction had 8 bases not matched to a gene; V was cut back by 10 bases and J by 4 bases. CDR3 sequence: CATQPGGSYGYTF. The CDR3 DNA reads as TGTGCCACCCAGCCAGGGGGCAGCTATGGCTACACCTTC.

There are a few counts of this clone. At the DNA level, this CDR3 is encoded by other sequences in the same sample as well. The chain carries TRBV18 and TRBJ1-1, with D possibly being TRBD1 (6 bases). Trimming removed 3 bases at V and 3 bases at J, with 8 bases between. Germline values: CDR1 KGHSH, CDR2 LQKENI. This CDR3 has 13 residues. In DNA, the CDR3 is TGTGCCAGCTCACCTGGACAGTACACTGAAGCTTTCTTT. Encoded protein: CASSPGQYTEAFF.

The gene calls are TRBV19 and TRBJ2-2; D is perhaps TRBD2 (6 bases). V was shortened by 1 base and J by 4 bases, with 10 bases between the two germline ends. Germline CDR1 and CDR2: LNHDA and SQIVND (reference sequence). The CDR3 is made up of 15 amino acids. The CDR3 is CASSIVEGRTGELFF. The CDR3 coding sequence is TGTGCCAGTAGTATAGTGGAGGGGCGCACCGGGGAGCTGTTTTTT.

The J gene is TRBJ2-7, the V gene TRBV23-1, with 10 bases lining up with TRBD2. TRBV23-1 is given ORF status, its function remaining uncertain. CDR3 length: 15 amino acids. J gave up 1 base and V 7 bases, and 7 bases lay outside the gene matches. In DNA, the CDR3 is TGCGCCAGCAAGCCGGGACTAGCGCTTTCCTACGAGCAGTACTTC. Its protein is CASKPGLALSYEQYF.

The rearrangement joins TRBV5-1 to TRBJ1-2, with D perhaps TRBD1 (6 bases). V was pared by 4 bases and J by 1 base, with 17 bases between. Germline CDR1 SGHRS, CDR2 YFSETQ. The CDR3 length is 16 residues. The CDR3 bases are TGCGCCAGCAGCCGGACTAGACAGGAATTTAACTATGGCTACACCTTC. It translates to CASSRTRQEFNYGYTF.

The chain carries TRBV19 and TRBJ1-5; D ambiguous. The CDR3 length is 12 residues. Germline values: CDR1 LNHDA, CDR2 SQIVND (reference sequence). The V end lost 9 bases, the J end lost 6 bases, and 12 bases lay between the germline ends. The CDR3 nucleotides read TGTGCCAGCCGGGTAGTAGGTCAGCCCCAGCATTTT. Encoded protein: CASRVVGQPQHF.

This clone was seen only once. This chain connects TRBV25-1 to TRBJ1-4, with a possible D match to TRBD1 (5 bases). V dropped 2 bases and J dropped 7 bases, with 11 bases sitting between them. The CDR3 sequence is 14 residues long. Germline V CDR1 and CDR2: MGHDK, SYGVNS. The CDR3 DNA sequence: TGTGCCAGCAGTGAAGGCAGGAGGGGTGAAAAACTGTTTTTT. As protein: CASSEGRRGEKLFF.

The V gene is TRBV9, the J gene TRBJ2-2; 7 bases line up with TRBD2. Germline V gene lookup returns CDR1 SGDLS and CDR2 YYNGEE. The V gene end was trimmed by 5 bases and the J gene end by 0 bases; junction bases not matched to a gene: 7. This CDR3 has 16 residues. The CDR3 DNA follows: TGTGCCAGCAGTGGGGGGGAGCGCGCGAACACCGGGGAGCTGTTTTTT. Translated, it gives CASSGGERANTGELFF.

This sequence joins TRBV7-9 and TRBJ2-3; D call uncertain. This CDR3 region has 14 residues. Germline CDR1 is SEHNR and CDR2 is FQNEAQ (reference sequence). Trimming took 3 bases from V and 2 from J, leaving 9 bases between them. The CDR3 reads CASSFPLVTDTQYF. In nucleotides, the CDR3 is TGTGCCAGCAGCTTCCCTCTAGTCACAGATACGCAGTATTTT.

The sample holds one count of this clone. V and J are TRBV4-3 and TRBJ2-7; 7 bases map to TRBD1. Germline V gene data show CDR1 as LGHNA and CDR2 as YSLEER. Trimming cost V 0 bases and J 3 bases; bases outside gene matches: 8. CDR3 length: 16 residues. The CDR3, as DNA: TGCGCCAGCAGCCAAGAAGGGCACAGGGGAATCTACGAGCAGTACTTC. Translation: CASSQEGHRGIYEQYF.